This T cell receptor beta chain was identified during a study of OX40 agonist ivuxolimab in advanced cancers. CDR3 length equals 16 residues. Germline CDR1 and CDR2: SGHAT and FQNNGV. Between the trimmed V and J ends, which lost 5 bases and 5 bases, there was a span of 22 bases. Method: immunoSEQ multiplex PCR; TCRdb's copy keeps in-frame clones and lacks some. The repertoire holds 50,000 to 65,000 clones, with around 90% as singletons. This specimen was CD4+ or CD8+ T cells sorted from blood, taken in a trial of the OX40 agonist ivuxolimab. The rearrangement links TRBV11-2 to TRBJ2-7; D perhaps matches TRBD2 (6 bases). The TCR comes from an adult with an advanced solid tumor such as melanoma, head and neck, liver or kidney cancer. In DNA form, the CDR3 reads TGTGCCAGCAGCCGCATTAACTACAGGTCTAGCGACGAGCAGTACTTC. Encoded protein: CASSRINYRSSDEQYF.